This TCR beta chain was obtained from a study of T cells after yellow fever vaccination. Points from the study as a whole: Across the CD4 and CD8 compartments, a small share of clonotypes was present in both.

Trimming cost V 4 bases and J 5 bases, with 17 bases left between them. This CDR3 has 15 residues. CDR1 is ENHRY, CDR2 SYGVKD, per germline. TCRdb reprocessed the 5' RACE reads via MiXCR and lists one record per CDR3 protein. This sample has approximately 580,000 distinct CDR3 sequences, with less than 20% found just once. There are a few counts of this clonotype. Its antigen is not known. This chain links TRBV10-3 with TRBJ2-5; a possible D gene is TRBD1 (6 bases). The receptor's source is a young man who received the YFV17D yellow fever vaccine. The sample consisted of PBMCs, taken about 5 days after the first yellow fever vaccination. CDR3 nucleotide sequence: TGTGCCATCAGTGGGGACCCCCCTGGGGGCGAGACCCAGTACTTC. Translating gives CAISGDPPGGETQYF.